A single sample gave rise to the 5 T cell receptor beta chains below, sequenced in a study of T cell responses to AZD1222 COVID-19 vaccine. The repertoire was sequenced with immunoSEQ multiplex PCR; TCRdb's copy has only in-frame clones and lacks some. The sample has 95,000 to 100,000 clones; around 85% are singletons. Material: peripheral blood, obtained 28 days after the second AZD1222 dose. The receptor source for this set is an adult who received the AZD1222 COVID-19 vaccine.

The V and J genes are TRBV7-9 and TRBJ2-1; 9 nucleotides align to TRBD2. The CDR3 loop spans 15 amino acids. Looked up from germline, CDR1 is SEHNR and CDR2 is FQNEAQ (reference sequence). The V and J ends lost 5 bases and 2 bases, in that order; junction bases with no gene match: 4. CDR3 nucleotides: TGTGCCAGCAGCCCCCGACTAGCGGCCTACAATGAGCAGTTCTTC. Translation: CASSPRLAAYNEQFF.

The CDR3 loop reads CASSLSGGSYNEQFF. CDR3 sequence (DNA): TGTGCCAGCAGCTTATCGGGAGGGAGCTACAATGAGCAGTTCTTC. V gene TRBV7-3 combines with J gene TRBJ2-1, with TRBD2 identical over 8 bases. The CDR3 spans 15 residues. The ends lost 2 bases at V and 3 bases at J; junction bases unmatched: 3. Germline V lookup: CDR1 SGHTA, CDR2 FQGTGA.

The CDR3 region is CASSVLAGAWYEQYF. The DNA for the CDR3 is TGTGCCAGCAGCGTCCTAGCGGGAGCTTGGTACGAGCAGTACTTC. This sequence joins TRBV6-5 and TRBJ2-7; 10 bases match TRBD2. This CDR3 has 15 residues. The germline V gene has CDR1 MNHEY and CDR2 SVGAGI. Trimming removed 6 bases from V and 4 bases from J; junction bases left unmatched: 9.

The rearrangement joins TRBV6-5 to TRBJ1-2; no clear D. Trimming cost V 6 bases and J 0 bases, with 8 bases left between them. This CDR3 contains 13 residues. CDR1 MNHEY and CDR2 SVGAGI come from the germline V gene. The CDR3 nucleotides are TGTGCCAGCAGGGCGCAACCTAACTATGGCTACACCTTC. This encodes CASRAQPNYGYTF.

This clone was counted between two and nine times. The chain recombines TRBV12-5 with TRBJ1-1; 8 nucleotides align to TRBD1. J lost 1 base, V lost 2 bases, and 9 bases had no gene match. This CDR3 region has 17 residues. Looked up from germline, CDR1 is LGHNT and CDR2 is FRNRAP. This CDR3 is CASGLWQGALGNTEAFF. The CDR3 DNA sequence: TGTGCTAGTGGTTTGTGGCAGGGGGCGTTGGGGAACACTGAAGCTTTCTTT.